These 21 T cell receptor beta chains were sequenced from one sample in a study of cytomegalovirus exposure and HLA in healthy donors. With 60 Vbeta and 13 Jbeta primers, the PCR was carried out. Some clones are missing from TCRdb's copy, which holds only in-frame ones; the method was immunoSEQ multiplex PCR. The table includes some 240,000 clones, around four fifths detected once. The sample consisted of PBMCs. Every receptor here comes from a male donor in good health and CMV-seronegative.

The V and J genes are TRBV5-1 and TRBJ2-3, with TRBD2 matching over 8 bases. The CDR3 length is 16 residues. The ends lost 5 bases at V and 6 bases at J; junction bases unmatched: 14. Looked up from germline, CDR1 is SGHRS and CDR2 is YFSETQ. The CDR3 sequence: CASSPRGAGGADTQYF. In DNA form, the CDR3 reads TGCGCCAGCAGTCCTCGGGGGGCGGGAGGAGCCGATACGCAGTATTTT.

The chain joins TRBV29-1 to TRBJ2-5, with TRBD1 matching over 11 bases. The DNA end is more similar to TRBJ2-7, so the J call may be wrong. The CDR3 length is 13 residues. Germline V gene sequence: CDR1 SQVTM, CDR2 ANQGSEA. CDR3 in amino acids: CSVGTGGSYEQYF. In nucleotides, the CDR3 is TGCAGCGTCGGGACAGGGGGCTCCTACGAGCAGTACTTC.

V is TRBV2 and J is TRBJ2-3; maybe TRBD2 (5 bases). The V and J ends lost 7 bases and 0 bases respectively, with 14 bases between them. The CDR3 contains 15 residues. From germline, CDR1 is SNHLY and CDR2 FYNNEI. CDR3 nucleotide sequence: TGTGCCAGCACCGGCGGGTCTTCTAGCACAGATACGCAGTATTTT. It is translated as CASTGGSSSTDTQYF.

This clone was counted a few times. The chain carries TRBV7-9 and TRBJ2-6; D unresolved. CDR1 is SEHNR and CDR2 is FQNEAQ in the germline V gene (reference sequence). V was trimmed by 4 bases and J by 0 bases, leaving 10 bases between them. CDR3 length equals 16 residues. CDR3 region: CASSSLVGSGANVLTF. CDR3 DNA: TGTGCCAGCAGCTCCTTAGTCGGCTCTGGGGCCAACGTCCTGACTTTC. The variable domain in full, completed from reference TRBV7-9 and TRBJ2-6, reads DTGVSQNPRHKITKRGQNVTFRCDPISEHNRLYWYRQTLGQGPEFLTYFQNEAQLEKSRLLSDRFSAERPKGSFSTLEIQRTEQGDSAMYLCASSSLVGSGANVLTFGAGSRLTVL.

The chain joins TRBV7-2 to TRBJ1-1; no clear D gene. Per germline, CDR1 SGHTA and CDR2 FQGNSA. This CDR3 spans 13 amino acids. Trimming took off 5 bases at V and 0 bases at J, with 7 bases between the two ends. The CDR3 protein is CASSPRVNTEAFF. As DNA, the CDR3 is TGTGCCAGCAGCCCCCGAGTGAACACTGAAGCTTTCTTT. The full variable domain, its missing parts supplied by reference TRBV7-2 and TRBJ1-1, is GAGVSQSPSNKVTEKGKDVELRCDPISGHTALYWYRQSLGQGLEFLIYFQGNSAPDKSGLPSDRFSAERTGGSVSTLTIQRTQQEDSAVYLCASSPRVNTEAFFGQGTRLTVV.

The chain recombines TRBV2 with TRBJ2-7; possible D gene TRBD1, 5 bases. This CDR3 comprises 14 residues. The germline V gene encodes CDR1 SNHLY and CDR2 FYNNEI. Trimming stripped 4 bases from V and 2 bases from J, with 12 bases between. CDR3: CASSGAGPPYEQYF. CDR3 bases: TGTGCCAGCAGTGGGGCAGGGCCCCCCTACGAGCAGTACTTC.

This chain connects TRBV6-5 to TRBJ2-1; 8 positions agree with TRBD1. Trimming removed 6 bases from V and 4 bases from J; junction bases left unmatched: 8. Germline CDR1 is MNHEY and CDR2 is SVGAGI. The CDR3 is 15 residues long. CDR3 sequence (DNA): TGTGCCAGCAGCCCCGACAGGGGACTTTACAATGAGCAGTTCTTC. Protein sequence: CASSPDRGLYNEQFF.

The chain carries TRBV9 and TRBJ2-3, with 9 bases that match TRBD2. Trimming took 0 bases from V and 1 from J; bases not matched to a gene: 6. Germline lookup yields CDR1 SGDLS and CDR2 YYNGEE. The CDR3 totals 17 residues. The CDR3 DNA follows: TGTGCCAGCAGCGTAGGTTTGGCGGGAGGGGGCACAGATACGCAGTATTTT. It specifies CASSVGLAGGGTDTQYF.

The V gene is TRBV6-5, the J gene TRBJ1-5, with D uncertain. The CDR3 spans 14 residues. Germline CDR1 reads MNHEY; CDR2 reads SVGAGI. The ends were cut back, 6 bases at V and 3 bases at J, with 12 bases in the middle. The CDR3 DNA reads TGTGCCAGCAGCACCACCAGGTACAATCAGCCCCAGCATTTT. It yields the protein CASSTTRYNQPQHF.

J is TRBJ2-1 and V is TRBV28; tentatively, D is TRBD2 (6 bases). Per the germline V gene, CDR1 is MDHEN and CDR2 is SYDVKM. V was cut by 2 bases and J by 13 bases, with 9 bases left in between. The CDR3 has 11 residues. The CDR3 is CASSLGTRQFF. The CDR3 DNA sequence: TGTGCCAGCAGTTTAGGGACTCGTCAGTTCTTC.

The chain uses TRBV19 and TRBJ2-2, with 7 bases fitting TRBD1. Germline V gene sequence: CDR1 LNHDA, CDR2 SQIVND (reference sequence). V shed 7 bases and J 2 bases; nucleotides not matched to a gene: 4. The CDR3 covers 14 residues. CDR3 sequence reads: CASKTGLNTGELFF. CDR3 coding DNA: TGTGCCAGTAAGACAGGGCTAAACACCGGGGAGCTGTTTTTT.

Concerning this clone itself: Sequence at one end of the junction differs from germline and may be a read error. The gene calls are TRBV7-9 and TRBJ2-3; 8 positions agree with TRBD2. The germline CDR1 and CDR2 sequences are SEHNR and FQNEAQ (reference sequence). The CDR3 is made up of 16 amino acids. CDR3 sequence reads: CSSSREVSGNTDTQYF. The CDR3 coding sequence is TGTTCCAGCAGCCGCGAAGTTAGCGGGAACACAGATACGCAGTATTTT.

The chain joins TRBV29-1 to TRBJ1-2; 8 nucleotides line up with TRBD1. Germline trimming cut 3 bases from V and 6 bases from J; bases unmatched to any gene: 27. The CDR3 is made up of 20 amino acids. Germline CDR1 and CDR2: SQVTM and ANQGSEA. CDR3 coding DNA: TGCAGCGTTGACAGGCCCAACATGGTGTTTCCGGGACAGGAATTACATGGCTACACCTTC. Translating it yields CSVDRPNMVFPGQELHGYTF.

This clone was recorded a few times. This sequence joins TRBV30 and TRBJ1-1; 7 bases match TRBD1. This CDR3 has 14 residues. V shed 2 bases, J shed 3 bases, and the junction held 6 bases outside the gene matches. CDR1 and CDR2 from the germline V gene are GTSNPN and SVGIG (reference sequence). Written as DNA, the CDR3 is TGTGCCTGGAGTTCCAGGGGGGAGGACACTGAAGCTTTCTTT. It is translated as CAWSSRGEDTEAFF. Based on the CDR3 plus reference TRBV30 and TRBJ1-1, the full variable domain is SQTIHQWPATLVQPVGSPLSLECTVEGTSNPNLYWYRQAAGRGLQLLFYSVGIGQISSEVPQNLSASRPQDRQFILSSKKLLLSDSGFYLCAWSSRGEDTEAFFGQGTRLTVV.

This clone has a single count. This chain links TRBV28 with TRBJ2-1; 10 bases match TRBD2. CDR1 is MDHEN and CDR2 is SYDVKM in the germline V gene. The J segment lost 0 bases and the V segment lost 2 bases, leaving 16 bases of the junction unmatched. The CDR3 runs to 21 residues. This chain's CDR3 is CASSLPLGELAGLSSYNEQFF. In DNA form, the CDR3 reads TGTGCCAGCAGTTTACCCCTGGGTGAACTAGCGGGACTGAGCTCCTACAATGAGCAGTTCTTC.

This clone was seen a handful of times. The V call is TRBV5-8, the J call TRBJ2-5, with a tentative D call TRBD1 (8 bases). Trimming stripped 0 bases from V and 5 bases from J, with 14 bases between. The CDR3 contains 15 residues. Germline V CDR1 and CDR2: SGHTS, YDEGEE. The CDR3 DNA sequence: TGTGCCAGCAGCTTGGCAGGACAGGGAGGGGAGACCCAGTACTTC. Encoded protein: CASSLAGQGGETQYF.

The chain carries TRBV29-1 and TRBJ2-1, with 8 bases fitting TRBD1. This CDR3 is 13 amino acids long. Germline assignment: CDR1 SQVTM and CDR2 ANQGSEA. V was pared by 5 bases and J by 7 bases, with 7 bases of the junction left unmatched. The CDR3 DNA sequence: TGCAGCGTTTCCAGGACAGGGTGGAATGAGCAGTTCTTC. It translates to CSVSRTGWNEQFF.

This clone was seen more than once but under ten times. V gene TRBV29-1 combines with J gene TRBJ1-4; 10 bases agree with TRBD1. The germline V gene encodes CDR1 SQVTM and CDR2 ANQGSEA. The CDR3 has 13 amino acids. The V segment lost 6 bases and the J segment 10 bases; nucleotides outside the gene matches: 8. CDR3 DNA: TGCAGCGTAGCCGGGACAGGGGAGCTAAAACTGTTTTTT. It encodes CSVAGTGELKLFF. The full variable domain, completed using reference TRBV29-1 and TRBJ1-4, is SAVISQKPSRDICQRGTSLTIQCQVDSQVTMMFWYRQQPGQSLTLIATANQGSEATYESGFVIDKFPISRPNLTFSTLTVSNMSPEDSSIYLCSVAGTGELKLFFGSGTQLSVL.

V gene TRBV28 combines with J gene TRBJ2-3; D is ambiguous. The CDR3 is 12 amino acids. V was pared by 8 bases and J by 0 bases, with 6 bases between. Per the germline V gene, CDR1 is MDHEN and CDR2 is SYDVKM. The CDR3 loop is CASGPSTDTQYF. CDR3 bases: TGTGCCAGCGGCCCTAGCACAGATACGCAGTATTTT.

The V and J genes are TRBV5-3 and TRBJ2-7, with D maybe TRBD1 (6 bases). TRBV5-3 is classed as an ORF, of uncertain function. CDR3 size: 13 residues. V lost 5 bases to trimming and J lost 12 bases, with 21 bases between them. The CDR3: CARRSLGQNSRYF. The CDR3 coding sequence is TGTGCCAGAAGAAGCCTCGGACAGAATTCACGGTACTTC.

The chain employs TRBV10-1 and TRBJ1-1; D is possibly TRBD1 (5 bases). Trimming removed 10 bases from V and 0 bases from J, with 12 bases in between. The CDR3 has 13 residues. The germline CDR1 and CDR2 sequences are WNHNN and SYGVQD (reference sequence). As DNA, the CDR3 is TGCGCCACCAGGCGGGGCCTGAACACTGAAGCTTTCTTT. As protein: CATRRGLNTEAFF.